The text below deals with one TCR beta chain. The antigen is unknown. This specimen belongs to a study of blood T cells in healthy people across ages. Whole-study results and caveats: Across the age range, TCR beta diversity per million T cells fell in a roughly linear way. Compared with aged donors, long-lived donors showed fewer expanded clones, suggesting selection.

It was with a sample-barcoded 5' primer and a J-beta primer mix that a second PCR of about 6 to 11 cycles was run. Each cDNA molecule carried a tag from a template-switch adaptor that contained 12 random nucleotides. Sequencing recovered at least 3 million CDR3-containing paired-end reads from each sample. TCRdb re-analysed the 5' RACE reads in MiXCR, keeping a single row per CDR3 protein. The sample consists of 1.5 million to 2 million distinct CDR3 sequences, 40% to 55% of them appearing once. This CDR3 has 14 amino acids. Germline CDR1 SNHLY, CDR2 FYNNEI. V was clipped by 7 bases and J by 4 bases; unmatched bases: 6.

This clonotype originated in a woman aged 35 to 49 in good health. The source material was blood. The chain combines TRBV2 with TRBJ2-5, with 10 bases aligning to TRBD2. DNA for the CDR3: TGTGCCAGCAATAGAGCTAGCGGGGGAGAGACCCAGTACTTC. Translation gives CASNRASGGETQYF.